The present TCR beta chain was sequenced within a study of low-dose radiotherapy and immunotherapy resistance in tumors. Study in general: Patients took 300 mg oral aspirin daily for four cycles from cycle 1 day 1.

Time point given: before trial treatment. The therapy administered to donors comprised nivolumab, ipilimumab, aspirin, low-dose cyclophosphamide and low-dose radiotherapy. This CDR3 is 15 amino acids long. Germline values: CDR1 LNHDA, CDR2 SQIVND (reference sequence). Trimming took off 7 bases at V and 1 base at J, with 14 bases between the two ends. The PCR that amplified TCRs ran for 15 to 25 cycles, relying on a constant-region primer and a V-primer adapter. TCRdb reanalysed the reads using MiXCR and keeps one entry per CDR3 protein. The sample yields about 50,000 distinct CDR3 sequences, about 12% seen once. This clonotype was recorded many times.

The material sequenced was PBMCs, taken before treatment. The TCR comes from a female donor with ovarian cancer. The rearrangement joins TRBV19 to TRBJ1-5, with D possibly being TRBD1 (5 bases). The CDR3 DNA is TGTGCCAGTACCCACAGACAGCCGAGCAATCAGCCCCAGCATTTT. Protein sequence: CASTHRQPSNQPQHF.